This T cell receptor (beta chain) emerged from a study of CD8+CD57+ T cells in acquired aplastic anemia. Study-wide findings and caveats: Patients did not significantly differ from controls in CD8+ Simpson's diversity.

Whoever was chosen for sequencing had shown CD8+CD57+ cell expansion by flow cytometry. Worth noting for this clonotype: Its antigen is not identified.

The germline V and J ends were trimmed by 4 bases and 4 bases, with 17 bases remaining between them. Germline CDR1 and CDR2: DFQATT and SNEGSKA (reference sequence). The CDR3 runs 15 residues. Genomic DNA served as template for TCR beta VDJ and CDR3 profiling. TCRdb analysed the reads with MiXCR anew, one entry per CDR3 protein. The sample includes hundreds of thousands of distinct CDR3 sequences, more than 25% of them seen just once. The V and J genes are TRBV20-1 and TRBJ2-1, with a possible D match to TRBD1 (5 bases). This receptor was identified in a human donor with aplastic anemia. The material sequenced was sorted CD4+, CD8+, or CD8+CD57+ T cells (not recorded which) from PBMCs. CDR3 in DNA: TGCAGTGCTAATGCCAGGGCCCGAATTTACAATGAGCAGTTCTTC. This codes for CSANARARIYNEQFF.